Shown below are 17 T cell receptor beta chains from a single sample sequenced in a study of T cell responses to AZD1222 COVID-19 vaccine. The table came from immunoSEQ multiplex PCR; TCRdb's copy has only in-frame clones and leaves some out. The repertoire consists of approximately 97,000 clones, with 85% to 90% occurring once and the leading ten covering 5%. Sequencing was performed on peripheral blood, taken on day 0 of AZD1222 vaccination. All receptors come from an adult in good health.

J is TRBJ2-7 and V is TRBV3-1 (or the pseudogene TRBV3-2), with D unresolved. Looked up from germline, CDR1 is LGHDT and CDR2 is YNNKEL (reference sequence). The CDR3 contains 12 residues. Trimming stripped 5 bases from V and 2 bases from J, with 7 bases between. CDR3 sequence: CASSSQAYEQYF. CDR3 DNA: TGTGCCAGCAGCAGCCAGGCCTACGAGCAGTACTTC.

V is TRBV19 and J is TRBJ1-5; D call uncertain. Germline V lookup: CDR1 LNHDA, CDR2 SQIVND (reference sequence). This CDR3 region has 16 residues. V lost 0 bases to trimming and J lost 4 bases, with 13 bases between them. The DNA for the CDR3 is TGTGCCAGTAGTATAGAAGCGGCAGGCTTTAATCAGCCCCAGCATTTT. Translation gives CASSIEAAGFNQPQHF.

The chain is built from TRBV29-1 and TRBJ1-2, with TRBD1 as a possible D gene (5 bases). V shed 6 bases and J shed 4 bases, with 15 bases lying between them. Germline CDR1 reads SQVTM; CDR2 reads ANQGSEA. The CDR3 has 13 amino acids. The CDR3 bases are TGCAGCGTGATGACAGTGGCGGGCTATGGCTACACCTTC. Translating gives CSVMTVAGYGYTF.

The V and J genes are TRBV6-6 and TRBJ1-1; no reliable D call. CDR3 length: 13 amino acids. Trimming removed 2 bases at V and 5 bases at J, with 9 bases between. Germline V lookup: CDR1 MNHNY, CDR2 SVGAGI (reference sequence). The CDR3 sequence: CASSYIPTTEAFF. The CDR3 nucleotides read TGTGCCAGCAGTTACATCCCAACGACTGAAGCTTTCTTT.

V usage is TRBV7-2 and J usage is TRBJ2-1; D is undetermined. V lost 5 bases and J lost 4, with 6 bases in between. The CDR3 extends over 12 amino acids. Looked up from germline, CDR1 is SGHTA and CDR2 is FQGNSA. The CDR3 nucleotides read TGTGCCAGCAGCCTACGATACAATGAGCAGTTCTTC. Translated: CASSLRYNEQFF.

J is TRBJ2-7 and V is TRBV11-1; 9 bases agree with TRBD2. Germline assignment: CDR1 SGHAT and CDR2 FQDESV (reference sequence). CDR3 length: 16 residues. V dropped 4 bases and J dropped 7; count of bases not matched to a gene: 14. The CDR3 DNA reads TGTGCCAGCAGCTCAAGAAGTGCGGGGGGGCTGGGGGAGCAGTACTTC. Translated, it gives CASSSRSAGGLGEQYF.

The genes are TRBV9 and TRBJ2-1; D call uncertain. The CDR3 is 13 amino acids. The germline gives CDR1 SGDLS, CDR2 YYNGEE. Between the trimmed V and J ends, which lost 3 bases and 2 bases, there was a span of 6 bases. The CDR3 sequence: CASSARTYNEQFF. CDR3 in DNA: TGTGCCAGCAGCGCCCGGACCTACAATGAGCAGTTCTTC.

The chain joins TRBV5-1 to TRBJ2-3; D is tentatively TRBD1 or TRBD2 (5 bases each). CDR3 length: 16 amino acids. Germline loops: CDR1 SGHRS, CDR2 YFSETQ. Trimming took off 0 bases at V and 0 bases at J, with 11 bases between the two ends. In DNA form, the CDR3 reads TGCGCCAGCAGCTTGGTGGGACGAGAAAGCACAGATACGCAGTATTTT. Translated: CASSLVGRESTDTQYF.

The J gene is TRBJ1-1, the V gene TRBV5-1; weak D call: TRBD1 (5 bases). There are 13 residues in the CDR3. CDR1 and CDR2 (germline): SGHRS, YFSETQ. Trimming took off 0 bases at V and 7 bases at J, with 10 bases between the two ends. CDR3 amino acids: CASSLEGQGEAFF. In DNA form, the CDR3 reads TGCGCCAGCAGCTTGGAGGGGCAGGGTGAAGCTTTCTTT.

The rearrangement joins TRBV23-1 to TRBJ2-5; TRBD1 matches 7 bases. TRBV23-1 is labeled an ORF, and its function is uncertain. CDR3 length equals 14 residues. The ends lost 3 bases at V and 7 bases at J; junction bases unmatched: 8. The CDR3 sequence is CASSHTDRRMTQYF. The CDR3 DNA is TGCGCCAGCAGTCATACGGACAGGAGGATGACCCAGTACTTC.

This sequence joins TRBV4-2 and TRBJ2-7; 13 bases agree with TRBD2. The germline V gene encodes CDR1 LGHNA and CDR2 YNFKEQ. CDR3 size: 15 residues. Germline trimming cut 5 bases from V and 2 bases from J; bases unmatched to any gene: 3. The CDR3 loop is CASSGTSGVAYEQYF. The CDR3 DNA reads TGTGCCAGCAGCGGGACTAGCGGGGTAGCCTACGAGCAGTACTTC.

The CDR3 DNA reads TGTGCCAGCAGCTTAAGTTTGAGGGGGCATAGGGAGACCCAGTACTTC. Protein sequence: CASSLSLRGHRETQYF. The V gene is TRBV7-2, the J gene TRBJ2-5, with TRBD1 matching 7 bases. J gave up 5 bases and V 2 bases, and 11 bases lay outside the gene matches. The germline V gene encodes CDR1 SGHTA and CDR2 FQGNSA. The CDR3 totals 16 residues.

V is TRBV27 and J is TRBJ2-7; D gene ambiguous. Trimming pared 4 bases from V and 6 bases from J, leaving 10 bases between. Germline CDR1 is MNHEY and CDR2 is SMNVEV (reference sequence). CDR3 size: 12 residues. The CDR3 region is CASSYRGGEQYF. The CDR3 DNA reads as TGTGCCAGCAGTTACAGAGGCGGCGAGCAGTACTTC.

The rearrangement joins TRBV9 to TRBJ1-2, with 10 bases identical to TRBD1. Germline V gives CDR1 SGDLS, CDR2 YYNGEE. The trim removed 2 bases at V and 5 bases at J, leaving 6 bases unmatched. The CDR3 spans 15 residues. CDR3 sequence (DNA): TGTGCCAGCAGCGTGACAGGGGGCGAGTGGTATGGCTACACCTTC. Translated, it gives CASSVTGGEWYGYTF.

The rearrangement joins TRBV4-2 to TRBJ2-3, with TRBD2 matching over 11 bases. The germline V gene has CDR1 LGHNA and CDR2 YNFKEQ. This CDR3 region has 18 residues. The junction had 11 bases not matched to a gene; V was cut back by 4 bases and J by 2 bases. The CDR3 region is CASSRTSGPQAFTDTQYF. In DNA form, the CDR3 reads TGTGCCAGCAGCCGGACTAGCGGGCCCCAAGCCTTCACAGATACGCAGTATTTT.

This chain joins TRBV28 and TRBJ1-2; D ambiguous. V was cut by 5 bases and J by 6 bases, with 10 bases left in between. The CDR3 extends over 12 amino acids. Germline V gives CDR1 MDHEN, CDR2 SYDVKM. The CDR3 spells CASSEGVNGYTF. For the CDR3, the DNA is TGTGCCAGCAGTGAAGGAGTTAATGGCTACACCTTC.

The chain has TRBV4-2 and TRBJ2-1, with TRBD2 matching 9 bases. The V gene end was trimmed by 3 bases and the J gene end by 11 bases; junction bases not matched to a gene: 14. Germline CDR1 and CDR2: LGHNA and YNFKEQ. The CDR3 length is 16 residues. The CDR3 is CASSHIAGEEDNKQFF. DNA for the CDR3: TGTGCCAGCAGCCATATAGCGGGAGAAGAAGATAATAAGCAGTTCTTC.